These 8 T cell receptor beta chains originate from one sample sequenced in a study of blood T cell repertoires in COVID-19. Assay used: immunoSEQ multiplex PCR; TCRdb lists only in-frame clones, some missing. There are around 330,000 clones in the sample; about 91% occur only once, and 9.5% lies in the top ten. Sequencing was carried out using PBMCs or T cells enriched from blood (not recorded which). The source is a woman aged 40 to 49 who had recovered from COVID-19.

The J gene is TRBJ1-2, the V gene TRBV3-1 (or the pseudogene TRBV3-2); D uncertain. V was shortened by 4 bases and J by 4 bases, with 7 bases between the two germline ends. The CDR3 covers 12 residues. CDR1 and CDR2 (germline): LGHDT, YNNKEL (reference sequence). As DNA, the CDR3 is TGTGCCAGCAGCCTAAGCCCCTATGGCTACACCTTC. Encoded protein: CASSLSPYGYTF.

V gene TRBV18 combines with J gene TRBJ1-1; weak D call: TRBD1 (5 bases). V shed 3 bases and J shed 3 bases, with 14 bases lying between them. Germline assignment: CDR1 KGHSH and CDR2 LQKENI. This CDR3 spans 15 amino acids. CDR3 loop: CASSPRAGLDTEAFF. For the CDR3, the DNA is TGTGCCAGCTCACCCCGGGCAGGGCTTGACACTGAAGCTTTCTTT.

There are a few counts of this clone. This chain connects TRBV7-9 to TRBJ2-6; 12 bases map to TRBD2. The CDR3 is 18 amino acids. Germline assignment: CDR1 SEHNR and CDR2 FQNEAQ (reference sequence). Trimming cost V 3 bases and J 2 bases; bases outside gene matches: 5. The CDR3 region is CASSFPSGGAPGANVLTF. The CDR3 nucleotides are TGTGCCAGCAGCTTTCCTAGCGGGGGGGCCCCTGGGGCCAACGTCCTGACTTTC.

The sample holds one count of this clone. The CDR3 coding sequence is TGTGCCAGCAGAACGACAGGGAACTACGAGCAGTACTTC. It translates to CASRTTGNYEQYF. The V gene is TRBV28, the J gene TRBJ2-7, with 7 nucleotides matching TRBD1. CDR1 and CDR2 (germline): MDHEN, SYDVKM. The CDR3 is 13 amino acids. V shed 6 bases and J 3 bases; nucleotides not matched to a gene: 5.

The gene calls are TRBV9 and TRBJ2-1, with TRBD2 as a possible D gene (6 bases). Germline loops: CDR1 SGDLS, CDR2 YYNGEE. Trimming stripped 4 bases from V and 5 bases from J, with 13 bases between. The CDR3 totals 14 residues. CDR3 bases: TGTGCCAGCAGCCTCGGGACTCGGGACAATGAGCAGTTCTTC. This translates into CASSLGTRDNEQFF. Full variable domain (missing parts from reference TRBV9 and TRBJ2-1): DSGVTQTPKHLITATGQRVTLRCSPRSGDLSVYWYQQSLDQGLQFLIQYYNGEERAKGNILERFSAQQFPDLHSELNLSSLELGDSALYFCASSLGTRDNEQFFGPGTRLTVL.

This clone showed up just once. This chain connects TRBV19 to TRBJ1-3; perhaps TRBD1 as D (6 bases). The germline gives CDR1 LNHDA, CDR2 SQIVND (reference sequence). The CDR3 is made up of 12 amino acids. Trimming removed 6 bases at V and 5 bases at J, with 8 bases between. CDR3 loop: CASRQGRNTIYF. DNA of the CDR3: TGTGCCAGTAGACAGGGAAGAAACACCATATATTTT.

V gene TRBV11-3 combines with J gene TRBJ1-3; tentatively, D is TRBD1 (6 bases). Germline CDR1 reads SGHNT; CDR2 reads YENEEA. This CDR3 contains 16 residues. V lost 5 bases and J 1 base, leaving 15 bases between the germline ends. For the CDR3, the DNA is TGTGCCAGCAGCCCAGGGGACCCGAGGTCTGGAAACACCATATATTTT. It translates to CASSPGDPRSGNTIYF.

The V and J genes are TRBV10-3 and TRBJ2-3, with D perhaps matching TRBD2 (6 bases). Per germline, CDR1 ENHRY and CDR2 SYGVKD. Trimming shortened V by 6 bases and J by 4 bases, and 14 bases separated the two germline ends. This CDR3 contains 14 residues. The CDR3 DNA reads as TGTGCCATCAGCCTGGGGGGAGCCCCAGATACGCAGTATTTT. Translation: CAISLGGAPDTQYF.